The clone carrying this TCR beta chain came up once. What it recognizes is unknown. At one boundary the junction diverges from the germline segment, which might be a read error. The authors built TCR beta libraries using iRepertoire HTBI primers and Arm-PCR of CDR3 regions. As handled by the study authors: Across samples, 60 to 75 TRBV and 13 to 15 TRBJ segments were found. TCRdb reanalysed the multiplex PCR reads using MiXCR and keeps one entry per CDR3 protein. It is TCRdb's table, rather than the study itself, that gives the V and J calls and clone size. The sample yields roughly 410,000 distinct CDR3 sequences, approximately 15% seen once. This record comes from a study of regulatory T cells in long-lasting Graves disease. Indicated time point: newly diagnosed GD, antithyroid drugs for less than 3 months. From PBMCs, RNA was extracted and then used to make the TCR library. General study points: Compared with new cases, persistent Graves' patients showed reduced TCR diversity.

Germline-derived CDR1 and CDR2 are MGHRA and YSYEKL. This CDR3 is 16 amino acids long. This same sample was also taken into another study, of T cells in Graves' hyperthyroidism and ophthalmopathy. That investigation notes: The HTBI primer set was used in a first-round RT-PCR of the TCR CDR3.

The chain joins TRBV4-1 to TRBJ2-7; 8 nucleotides match TRBD2. This sequence originates from a woman aged 40 to 55 with Graves disease. The input for sequencing was peripheral blood mononuclear cells (PBMCs), taken at new diagnosis, from a patient treated with antithyroid drugs. The CDR3 here is CASRQAEVLAGYEQYF. The CDR3 DNA follows: TGCGCCAGCAGACAAGCGGAAGTCCTAGCGGGTTACGAGCAGTACTTC.